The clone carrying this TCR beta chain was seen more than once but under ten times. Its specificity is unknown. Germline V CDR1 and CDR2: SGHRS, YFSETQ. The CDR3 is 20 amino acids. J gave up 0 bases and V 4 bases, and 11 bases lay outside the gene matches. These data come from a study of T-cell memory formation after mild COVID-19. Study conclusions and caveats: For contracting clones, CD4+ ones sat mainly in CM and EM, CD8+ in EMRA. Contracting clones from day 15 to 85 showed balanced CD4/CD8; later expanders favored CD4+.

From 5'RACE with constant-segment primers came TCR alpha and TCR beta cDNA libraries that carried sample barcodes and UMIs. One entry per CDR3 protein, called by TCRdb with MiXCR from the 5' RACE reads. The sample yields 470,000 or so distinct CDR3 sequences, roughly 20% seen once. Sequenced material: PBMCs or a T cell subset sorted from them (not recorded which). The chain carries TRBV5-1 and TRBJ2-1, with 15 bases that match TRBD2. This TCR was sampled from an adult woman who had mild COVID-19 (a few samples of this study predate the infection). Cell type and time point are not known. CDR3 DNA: TGCGCCAGCAGCCCCCGGACGGGACTAGCGGGGGGTCTCTCCTACAATGAGCAGTTCTTC. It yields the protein CASSPRTGLAGGLSYNEQFF.